Listed below are T cell receptor beta chains from one sample, sequenced in a study of breast tumors, draining lymph nodes, adjacent tissues. TCRdb used MiXCR to reprocess the multiplex PCR reads, holding one entry per CDR3 protein. The table lists 60,000 to 65,000 distinct CDR3 sequences, roughly 50% of them singletons. Sequenced: breast tumor tissue. Every receptor here comes from a female donor with breast cancer. Some clones in this sample may be carry-over from other donors' samples. Both conserved end residues are part of each CDR3. A D gene is named only where the DNA matches it firmly. Clone size is given for some rows only: seen once, a few or many times, or a class if the clone is expanded.

V gene: TRBV19; D gene: NA; CDR3 length: 14; J gene: TRBJ2-3; clone size: few; CDR3 DNA: TGTGCCAGTAGTATAGGGCAGGGAACAGATACGCAGTATTTT; CDR3 protein: CASSIGQGTDTQYF
V gene: TRBV7-3; D gene: TRBD2; CDR3 length: 15; J gene: TRBJ2-1; clone size: many; CDR3 DNA: TGTGCCAGCAGCTCCGGGGGGGGCCCGGGGTATGAGCAGTTCTTC; CDR3 protein: CASSSGGGPGYEQFF
V gene: TRBV6-1; D gene: NA; CDR3 length: 16; J gene: TRBJ1-5; clone size: NA; CDR3 DNA: TGTGCCAGCAGTGATCCTGAGGCGGGGGGCAGTCAGCCCCAGCATTTT; CDR3 protein: CASSDPEAGGSQPQHF
V gene: TRBV7-8; D gene: NA; CDR3 length: 13; J gene: TRBJ2-3; clone size: NA; CDR3 DNA: TGTGCCAGCAGCTCCCCTCCGTTGGGTACGCAGTATTTT; CDR3 protein: CASSSPPLGTQYF
V gene: TRBV11-1; D gene: TRBD2; CDR3 length: 14; J gene: TRBJ2-5; clone size: NA; CDR3 DNA: TGTGCCAGCAGCTTACAGGGCGGGAGAGAGACCCAGTACTTC; CDR3 protein: CASSLQGGRETQYF
V gene: TRBV7-2; D gene: NA; CDR3 length: 12; J gene: TRBJ2-1; clone size: NA; CDR3 DNA: TGTGCCAGCAGCCTAGGGTTCAATGAGCAGTTCTTC; CDR3 protein: CASSLGFNEQFF
V gene: TRBV7-6; D gene: NA; CDR3 length: 12; J gene: TRBJ2-1; clone size: many; CDR3 DNA: TGTGCCAGCAGCTTAGAGGGGAGTGAGCAGTTCTTC; CDR3 protein: CASSLEGSEQFF
V gene: TRBV5-1; D gene: NA; CDR3 length: 13; J gene: TRBJ2-7; clone size: few; CDR3 DNA: TGCGCCAGCAGCTTGGGTTGGGGCCACGAGCAGTACTTC; CDR3 protein: CASSLGWGHEQYF
V gene: TRBV28; D gene: TRBD2; CDR3 length: 15; J gene: TRBJ2-7; clone size: many; CDR3 DNA: TGTGCCAGCAGATTAGCGGGAGGGAAAACCTACGAGCAGTACTTC; CDR3 protein: CASRLAGGKTYEQYF
V gene: TRBV5-1; D gene: NA; CDR3 length: 17; J gene: TRBJ2-3; clone size: NA; CDR3 DNA: TGCGCCAGCAGCTTGGAGGGACCAGCCCCTACGGGAGTTACGCAGTATTTT; CDR3 protein: CASSLEGPAPTGVTQYF
V gene: TRBV5-1; D gene: NA; CDR3 length: 15; J gene: TRBJ2-1; clone size: few; CDR3 DNA: TGCGCCAGCAGCTTGGAAACTAGCTCCTACAATGAGCAGTTCTTC; CDR3 protein: CASSLETSSYNEQFF
V gene: TRBV19; D gene: TRBD1; CDR3 length: 14; J gene: TRBJ1-4; clone size: many; CDR3 DNA: TGTGCCAGTAGGACACAGGGGGATGATGAAAAACTGTTTTTT; CDR3 protein: CASRTQGDDEKLFF
V gene: TRBV28; D gene: TRBD1; CDR3 length: 19; J gene: TRBJ1-5; clone size: many; CDR3 DNA: TGTGCCAGCAGCCGTTTCCCGACAGGGGATGTGGGGGGAGGCCAGCCCCAGCATTTT; CDR3 protein: CASSRFPTGDVGGGQPQHF
V gene: TRBV2; D gene: TRBD2; CDR3 length: 14; J gene: TRBJ2-1; clone size: many; CDR3 DNA: TGTGCCAGCAGTGAACAGCGGGGTACGGATGAGCAGTTCTTC; CDR3 protein: CASSEQRGTDEQFF
V gene: TRBV20-1; D gene: TRBD1; CDR3 length: 16; J gene: TRBJ1-5; clone size: NA; CDR3 DNA: TGCAGTGCTAGAGACCCGGGACAGATCTACAATGAGCCCCAGCATTTT; CDR3 protein: CSARDPGQIYNEPQHF
V gene: TRBV5-1; D gene: TRBD1; CDR3 length: 14; J gene: TRBJ1-1; clone size: many; CDR3 DNA: TGCGCCAGCAGGTCCACAGGGGGGACCACTGAAGCTTTCTTT; CDR3 protein: CASRSTGGTTEAFF